This T cell receptor (beta chain) was obtained from a study of T cell repertoires in cytomegalovirus infection (dated by TCRdb to between 2018 and 2021). Broadly, across the study: Alongside well-studied HLA-B-restricted epitopes, the peptide stimulations were aimed at recently identified HLA-C-restricted CMV epitopes, whose presentation resists viral immunomodulation. Donor HLA type was relevant to the analysis, because carriage of CMV infection together with the matching HLA type was indicated by public TCR beta signatures.

TCRdb names Illumina HiSeq 1500 as the instrument used. In-frame beta chains were kept once TCRdb had trimmed the public reads at Q25 with fastp and called clones with MiXCR. All rows with the same CDR3 protein become a single entry with the most common DNA and genes. This sample lists around 100,000 distinct CDR3 sequences; 30% to 35% were detected once. The ten largest account for roughly two fifths of the sample. The treatment or condition label for this specimen denotes: in vitro stimulation with specific CMV peptide epitopes to enrich CMV-specific T cells. The investigation overall reported the following: In both this cohort and an independent roughly 330-donor cohort, the cumulative frequency of public TCR beta family members distinguished carriers of CMV infection plus the relevant HLA type. The ex vivo response was dominated by HLA-C-restricted CMV-specific TCR beta clonotypes, which also provided the single most frequent clonotype in two of eight donors.

This clonotype has ten or more counts. What antigen it recognizes has not been identified. No clone much larger than this one lies a single base away; base qualities are absent. CDR1 SGHTA and CDR2 FQGNSA are derived from the germline V gene. V and J are trimmed by 6 bases and 7 bases, and the gene matches miss 9 bases of the junction. Counted from cysteine to phenylalanine, this CDR3 has 15 amino acids. The CDR3 DNA has 45 bases and is translated from base 1. The clonotype originates from a human donor in good health (CMV status not recorded). Some clones in this sample may be carry-over from other donors' samples. The sequencing used CD8+ T cells from cultured PBMCs, collected from culture after CMV antigen stimulation. The V and J segments used are TRBV7-2 and TRBJ2-1; 10 junctional bases match TRBD2. Read as DNA, the sequence is TGTGCCAGCAGGCTTAGCGGGGGGCCTATGAATGAGCAGTTCTTC. This yields the protein CASRLSGGPMNEQFF. The variable domain in full, with residues beyond the CDR3 obtained from the reference TRBV7-2 and TRBJ2-1 genes, is GAGVSQSPSNKVTEKGKDVELRCDPISGHTALYWYRQSLGQGLEFLIYFQGNSAPDKSGLPSDRFSAERTGGSVSTLTIQRTQQEDSAVYLCASRLSGGPMNEQFFGPGTRLTVL.